A selection of T cell receptor beta chains follows, all from one sample in a study of blood T cells in healthy people across ages. Each CDR3 protein is one row after TCRdb ran MiXCR on the 5' RACE reads. The repertoire holds approximately 1.5 million distinct CDR3 sequences, 40% to 45% seen once, with about 4% in the top ten. Input material: blood. All receptors derive from a young woman in good health. The CDR3 runs from the conserved cysteine through the conserved F or W. Fields, in order: J gene, clone size, V gene, D gene, CDR3 DNA, CDR3 protein. D genes are given only for firm matches. Size is omitted from some rows. Given values are once, few, many or a class for expanded clones.

TRBJ1-1	.	TRBV5-8	.	TGTGCCAGCAGAAGGCCGGGGCAGAACACTGAAGCTTTCTTT	CASRRPGQNTEAFF
TRBJ2-7	.	TRBV6-6	TRBD1	TGTGCCGGCAGTTACGGGACAGGGGGGGTCTACGAGCAGTACTTC	CAGSYGTGGVYEQYF
TRBJ1-2	.	TRBV6-5	.	TGTGCCAGCAGTTACGTTCTGAACTATGGCTACACCTTC	CASSYVLNYGYTF
TRBJ2-1	.	TRBV2	TRBD2	TGTGCCAGCAGTGAGGGTTGGCGGGGGGGCTACAATGAGCAGTTCTTC	CASSEGWRGGYNEQFF
TRBJ2-7	.	TRBV6-2/TRBV6-3	.	TGTGCCAGCAGACCAGATGCTAGCTGGGGGTCCTACGAGCAGTACTTC	CASRPDASWGSYEQYF
TRBJ2-2	.	TRBV29-1	.	TGCAGCGTTGAAGGGGGAGCCGGTGCCGGGGAGCTGTTTTTT	CSVEGGAGAGELFF
TRBJ2-3	few	TRBV4-1	TRBD2	TGCGCCAGCAGCCGGTGGACTAGCGGGGTGCCTACTAGCACAGATACGCAGTATTTT	CASSRWTSGVPTSTDTQYF
TRBJ2-2	.	TRBV6-6	TRBD1	TGTGCCAGCAGCTACAGGGGGCAGGACGGGGAGCTGTTTTTT	CASSYRGQDGELFF
TRBJ1-6	.	TRBV13	TRBD1	TGTGCCAGCAGCTTAGGGACAGGGAAGGCTTCACCCCTCCACTTT	CASSLGTGKASPLHF
TRBJ1-4	.	TRBV29-1	.	TGCAGCGTTGATTCCTCGGCTAATGAAAAACTGTTTTTT	CSVDSSANEKLFF
TRBJ1-4	.	TRBV12-3/TRBV12-4	.	TGTGCCAGCAGTTCTCCCGGGGACAAAGGTGAAAAACTGTTTTTT	CASSSPGDKGEKLFF
TRBJ2-1	few	TRBV20-1	.	TGCAGTGCTAGGAGTACAGGTTACAATGAGCAGTTCTTC	CSARSTGYNEQFF
TRBJ2-6	few	TRBV10-3	.	TGTGCCATCAGTGTACAGAGCTCTGGGGCCAACGTCCTGACTTTC	CAISVQSSGANVLTF
TRBJ1-1	few	TRBV6-5	.	TGTGCCAGCCGGCTGGTAATCACTGAAGCTTTCTTT	CASRLVITEAFF
TRBJ2-1	.	TRBV6-2/TRBV6-3	.	TGTGCCAGCAGCGGACAGAATTGGGATGAGCAGTTCTTC	CASSGQNWDEQFF
TRBJ2-3	.	TRBV5-1	TRBD2	TGCGCCAGCAGCCCGGGACTAGGTGATGCAGATACGCAGTATTTT	CASSPGLGDADTQYF
TRBJ2-3	few	TRBV7-2	.	TGTGCCAGCAGCTTAGTTGGGGGAGGCACATCAGATACGCAGTATTTT	CASSLVGGGTSDTQYF
TRBJ2-7	few	TRBV6-2/TRBV6-3	.	TGTGCCAGCAGTTGGGTCGATTTCTACGAGCAGTACTTC	CASSWVDFYEQYF
TRBJ1-1	.	TRBV12-3/TRBV12-4	.	TGTGCCAGCAGTTTAGCGCTGGAAACTGAAGCTTTCTTT	CASSLALETEAFF
TRBJ2-3	.	TRBV9	.	TGTGCCAGCAGCCAAAGGCCTTTCTCAGATACGCAGTATTTT	CASSQRPFSDTQYF
TRBJ2-5	.	TRBV7-9	TRBD2	TGTGCCAGCAGCTTGGGGCCTGGGGGGGTGAGGCAGTACTTC	CASSLGPGGVRQYF
TRBJ2-7	few	TRBV12-3/TRBV12-4	.	TGTGCCAGCAGTTCACAGGGGAGGTACGAGCAGTACTTC	CASSSQGRYEQYF
TRBJ2-5	.	TRBV6-2/TRBV6-3	.	TGTGCCAGCAGTAACCGGGACTTTAGGGAGACCCAGTACTTC	CASSNRDFRETQYF
TRBJ2-1	.	TRBV20-1	TRBD2	TGCAGTGCTAGAGACGCGCAGTCCGAGCGGGGGGTTACTGAGCAGTTCTTC	CSARDAQSERGVTEQFF
TRBJ2-3	few	TRBV20-1	TRBD2	TGCAGTGCTAGAGTTCGTTTGGAACTAGCGGGGGGGTATAGCACAGATACGCAGTATTTT	CSARVRLELAGGYSTDTQYF
TRBJ2-5	few	TRBV20-1	.	TGCAGTGCCGGACGGGAGAGGCTCACACGTGGAGAGACCCAGTACTTC	CSAGRERLTRGETQYF
TRBJ1-1	.	TRBV6-1	.	TGTGCCAGCAGTGAGTCCAGGGGACACGTCTTGAACACTGAAGCTTTCTTT	CASSESRGHVLNTEAFF
TRBJ2-7	few	TRBV6-2/TRBV6-3	TRBD1	TGTGCCAGCAGCCACAGGGACAGGGGTGTCTACGAGCAGTACTTC	CASSHRDRGVYEQYF
TRBJ1-2	.	TRBV4-1	.	TGCGCCAGCAGCCCCCTCGACTGGGAAGGCTACACCTTC	CASSPLDWEGYTF
TRBJ1-2	few	TRBV6-1	.	TGTGCTAGCGAAAGGATGGGGGGCATCTATGGCTACACCTTC	CASERMGGIYGYTF
TRBJ2-5	few	TRBV28	.	TGTGCCAGCAGTCGTGCCCTTGAGGGGACCCAGTACTTC	CASSRALEGTQYF
TRBJ2-3	.	TRBV15	TRBD2	TGTGCCACCAGCAGAGAACCTACAACTTGGGGTAGCGGGCCTATGGAGGGCACAGATACGCAGTATTTT	CATSREPTTWGSGPMEGTDTQYF
TRBJ2-4	few	TRBV6-5	.	TGTGCCAGCAGTTACGGGGGTGGTTCGGACATTCAGTACTTC	CASSYGGGSDIQYF
TRBJ1-5	.	TRBV6-1	TRBD1	TGTGCCAGCAGTGGCCAGACAGGGACAAGCAATCAGCCCCGGCATTTT	CASSGQTGTSNQPRHF
TRBJ2-6	.	TRBV7-6	TRBD2	TGTGCCAGCAGCTTAGCGCCTCCAACTAGCGGGAGTGGCTCTGGGGCCAACGTCCTGACTTTC	CASSLAPPTSGSGSGANVLTF
TRBJ1-1	.	TRBV4-1	.	TGCGCCAGCAGCCAAGGGGCCTCCTCGAACACTGAAGCTTTCTTT	CASSQGASSNTEAFF
TRBJ2-4	few	TRBV12-3/TRBV12-4	TRBD1	TGTGCCAGCAGTGGGGACAGGGAGGCCTATCGGTACTTC	CASSGDREAYRYF
TRBJ1-5	few	TRBV4-1	.	TGCGCCAGCAGCCAAGGTTATTCAGCTGGGGTCGCCCAGCATTTT	CASSQGYSAGVAQHF
TRBJ2-1	.	TRBV6-4	.	TGTGCCAGCAGTGACGTTTGGCGGGGAGACTACAATGAGCAGTTCTTC	CASSDVWRGDYNEQFF
TRBJ1-4	.	TRBV11-2	.	TGTGCCAGCAGCCGTGGGGGTTCGCGAGAAAAACTGTTTTTT	CASSRGGSREKLFF
TRBJ1-2	.	TRBV12-3/TRBV12-4	.	TGTGCCAGCAGTTTACGGGAGGGGAAGGGGGATGGCTACACCTTC	CASSLREGKGDGYTF
TRBJ2-2	.	TRBV20-1	TRBD2	TGCAGTGCTAGACTAGCGGGAGATAACACCGGGGAGCTGTTTTTT	CSARLAGDNTGELFF
TRBJ2-7	.	TRBV5-5	TRBD1	TGTGCCAGCAGTCTGTCCCCGGACAGGGACGGCGAGCAGTACTTC	CASSLSPDRDGEQYF
TRBJ2-7	.	TRBV20-1	.	TGCAGTGCTAGAGACAAGGGTCGCTCCTACGAGCAGTACTTC	CSARDKGRSYEQYF
TRBJ2-1	.	TRBV7-8	TRBD2	TGTGCCAGCAGCTTATTTGGCGGGAGAGGTTTAGAAGAGCAGTTCTTC	CASSLFGGRGLEEQFF
TRBJ2-3	few	TRBV12-3/TRBV12-4	.	TGTGCCAGCAGTTTTAGGTACTGGCGGCAGACCTCTAGCACAGATACGCAGTATTTT	CASSFRYWRQTSSTDTQYF
TRBJ2-1	.	TRBV7-3	TRBD2	TGTGCCAGCGGTACTAGCGGCCACTCTGGGGATGAGCAGTTCTTC	CASGTSGHSGDEQFF
TRBJ2-1	many	TRBV6-2/TRBV6-3	.	TGTGCCAGCAGTTATACAGACTACAATGAGCAGTTCTTC	CASSYTDYNEQFF
TRBJ2-1	few	TRBV6-5	.	TGTGCCAGCAGGCCTTGGACGGACAATGAGCAGTTCTTC	CASRPWTDNEQFF
TRBJ2-5	few	TRBV6-5	.	TGTGCCAGCAGTTACTCAAGGTTGCAAGAGACCCAGTACTTC	CASSYSRLQETQYF
TRBJ2-7	few	TRBV6-5	TRBD2	TGTGCCAGCAGTTTCCGGACTAGCGGGGACTACGAGCAGTACTTC	CASSFRTSGDYEQYF
TRBJ2-1	.	TRBV5-1	.	TGCGCCAGCAGCGTTGCAGCTGATTACAATGAGCAGTTCTTC	CASSVAADYNEQFF
TRBJ1-1	few	TRBV29-1	.	TGCAGCGTTGCCGGGACACAGAACACTGAAGCTTTCTTT	CSVAGTQNTEAFF
TRBJ2-1	.	TRBV7-9	.	TGTGCCAGCAGCCTGATGGGCCCCACCTACAATGAGCAGTTCTTC	CASSLMGPTYNEQFF
TRBJ2-1	.	TRBV20-1	.	TGCAGTGCTAGGCAAGCGGGTAAGGGGAATGAGCAGTTCTTC	CSARQAGKGNEQFF
TRBJ2-7	few	TRBV20-1	.	TGCAGTGCTAGAGTGGCTCGCTACGAGCAGTACTTC	CSARVARYEQYF
TRBJ1-4	.	TRBV15	.	TGTGCCACCAGCAGGGTTGGGGTGGGTGAAAAACTGTTTTTT	CATSRVGVGEKLFF